Shown below are 30 T cell receptor beta chains from a single sample sequenced in a study of T-cell reconstitution after alpha-beta-depleted transplantation in children. The library targeted TCRbeta and was prepared with unique molecular identifiers. TCRdb re-derived calls from the PCR reads in MiXCR, one entry per CDR3 protein. The sample carries just over 350,000 distinct CDR3 sequences, roughly 15% recorded once. The specimen was PBMCs, collected from the stem cell graft. All receptors derive from a human donor who donated a stem cell graft to a child with Fanconi anemia.

This clonotype occurred many times. This chain joins TRBV12-3 or TRBV12-4 and TRBJ1-5, with 8 nucleotides matching TRBD1. This CDR3 region has 14 residues. Trimming took 5 bases from V and 3 from J; bases not matched to a gene: 3. The DNA for the CDR3 is TGTGCCAGCAGTCCAGGGGGCCCCAATCAGCCCCAGCATTTT. Amino acid sequence: CASSPGGPNQPQHF.

The chain recombines TRBV20-1 with TRBJ2-1, with TRBD2 as a possible D gene (6 bases). Germline-derived CDR1 and CDR2 are DFQATT and SNEGSKA (reference sequence). The CDR3 contains 13 residues. The CDR3 spells CTPSPGIGGEQFF. For the CDR3, the DNA is TGCACTCCTTCTCCTGGGATCGGGGGAGAGCAGTTCTTC.

The V and J genes are TRBV5-1 and TRBJ1-1; no clear D gene. The CDR3 consists of 14 residues. V dropped 3 bases and J dropped 1 base, with 10 bases sitting between them. In germline, CDR1 is SGHRS, CDR2 YFSETQ. In DNA, the CDR3 is TGCGCCAGCAGCTCTAGCTCGGGGAACACTGAAGCTTTCTTT. It is translated as CASSSSSGNTEAFF.

This clonotype was counted many times. The chain links TRBV7-2 to TRBJ2-5, with 8 bases aligning to TRBD1. The CDR3 is 15 amino acids. V dropped 5 bases and J dropped 3; count of bases not matched to a gene: 8. Per the germline V gene, CDR1 is SGHTA and CDR2 is FQGNSA. The CDR3 is CASSPQAGGKETQYF. DNA for the CDR3: TGTGCCAGCAGCCCCCAGGCAGGGGGCAAAGAGACCCAGTACTTC.

The CDR3 protein is CASSLDRLQPQHF. The CDR3 region has the DNA TGTGCCAGCAGCTTAGACCGATTGCAGCCCCAGCATTTT. The gene calls are TRBV11-2 and TRBJ1-5; unclear D gene. Germline V gene lookup returns CDR1 SGHAT and CDR2 FQNNGV. With 0 bases removed from V and 7 bases from J, the gap between germline ends came to 7 bases. This CDR3 contains 13 residues.

This clonotype was observed a few times. The chain uses TRBV5-1 and TRBJ1-1; D gene unclear. Trimming removed 4 bases at V and 1 base at J, with 17 bases between. The CDR3 has 16 residues. Looked up from germline, CDR1 is SGHRS and CDR2 is YFSETQ. CDR3 sequence reads: CASSTGLAGGNTEAFF. In nucleotides, the CDR3 is TGCGCCAGCAGCACGGGTCTGGCGGGCGGGAACACTGAAGCTTTCTTT.

The rearrangement joins TRBV6-6 to TRBJ1-4; D gene uncertain. The CDR3 has 11 residues. V gave up 4 bases and J gave up 12 bases, with 9 bases separating them. Germline CDR1 is MNHNY and CDR2 is SVGAGI (reference sequence). CDR3 region: CASSSSVELFF. The CDR3 nucleotides read TGTGCCAGCAGTTCCTCGGTGGAACTGTTTTTT.

This clonotype was seen ten or more times. The chain uses TRBV3-1 and TRBJ1-1; 9 bases map to TRBD1. This CDR3 is built from 15 residues. The V gene end was trimmed by 4 bases and the J gene end by 1 base; junction bases not matched to a gene: 4. The germline gives CDR1 LGHDT, CDR2 YNNKEL (reference sequence). The CDR3 coding sequence is TGTGCCAGCAGCCCCGGGACAGGGAGGAACACTGAAGCTTTCTTT. Translated, it gives CASSPGTGRNTEAFF. Full variable domain (missing parts from reference TRBV3-1 and TRBJ1-1): DTAVSQTPKYLVTQMGNDKSIKCEQNLGHDTMYWYKQDSKKFLKIMFSYNNKELIINETVPNRFSPKSPDKAHLNLHINSLELGDSAVYFCASSPGTGRNTEAFFGQGTRLTVV.

This clonotype was observed a few times. The chain uses TRBV5-1 and TRBJ1-6; D is possibly TRBD1 (6 bases). This CDR3 comprises 17 residues. Germline V gene lookup returns CDR1 SGHRS and CDR2 YFSETQ. V was shortened by 2 bases and J by 7 bases, with 19 bases between the two germline ends. CDR3 coding DNA: TGCGCCAGCAGCTTTACCCTGGGGGCAGGATCCAATTCACCCCTCCACTTT. Translating gives CASSFTLGAGSNSPLHF.

At least ten counts were recorded for this clonotype. The V and J genes are TRBV2 and TRBJ2-3; the D is unclear. V was trimmed by 6 bases and J by 1 base, leaving 2 bases between them. The CDR3 extends over 11 amino acids. CDR1 and CDR2 from the germline V gene are SNHLY and FYNNEI. The CDR3 protein is CASRRTDTQYF. The CDR3, as DNA: TGTGCCAGCAGACGCACAGATACGCAGTATTTT. Looking up the rest from reference TRBV2 and TRBJ2-3 gives the full variable domain: EPEVTQTPSHQVTQMGQEVILRCVPISNHLYFYWYRQILGQKVEFLVSFYNNEISEKSEIFDDQFSVERPDGSNFTLKIRSTKLEDSAMYFCASRRTDTQYFGPGTRLTVL.

The chain couples TRBV20-1 to TRBJ1-1, with D tentatively TRBD1 (5 bases). The CDR3 runs to 14 residues. Germline CDR1 is DFQATT and CDR2 is SNEGSKA (reference sequence). Between the trimmed V and J ends, which lost 1 base and 7 bases, there was a span of 16 bases. The CDR3 spells CSARGPREKSEAFF. The DNA for the CDR3 is TGCAGTGCTAGAGGTCCCAGGGAGAAAAGTGAAGCTTTCTTT.

This clonotype came up a few times. V gene TRBV15 combines with J gene TRBJ1-2; TRBD1 is a possible D gene (5 bases). This CDR3 contains 14 residues. Germline V gene data show CDR1 as LNHNV and CDR2 as YYDKDF (reference sequence). Between the trimmed V and J ends, which lost 0 bases and 4 bases, there was a span of 9 bases. This CDR3 reads CATSRERGGYGYTF. The CDR3 DNA sequence: TGTGCCACCAGCAGAGAAAGGGGAGGCTATGGCTACACCTTC.

The V call is TRBV5-6, the J call TRBJ1-1; 8 positions agree with TRBD1. With 3 bases clipped from V and 4 bases from J, the junction kept 2 bases outside the gene matches. This CDR3 region has 13 residues. CDR1 and CDR2 from the germline V gene are SGHDT and YYEEEE. For the CDR3, the DNA is TGTGCCAGCAGCTGGACAGGGTTCACTGAAGCTTTCTTT. The encoded protein is CASSWTGFTEAFF.

The chain has TRBV5-8 and TRBJ1-3, with 7 bases identical to TRBD1. Germline lookup yields CDR1 SGHTS and CDR2 YDEGEE. CDR3 length: 17 amino acids. V shed 1 base and J 0 bases; nucleotides not matched to a gene: 7. CDR3 region: CASSLTTGTASGNTIYF. CDR3 DNA sequence: TGTGCCAGCAGCTTGACCACCGGGACAGCCTCTGGAAACACCATATATTTT.

The chain joins TRBV7-8 to TRBJ1-1; 8 bases align to TRBD1. This CDR3 contains 14 residues. The V and J ends lost 4 bases and 6 bases, in that order; junction bases with no gene match: 7. Per the germline V gene, CDR1 is SGHVS and CDR2 is FQNEAQ. In nucleotides, the CDR3 is TGTGCCAGCAGCTCTGGACAGGGTTTTCCTGAAGCTTTCTTT. Translated, it gives CASSSGQGFPEAFF. Drawing the rest from reference TRBV7-8 and TRBJ1-1, the complete variable domain is GAGVSQSPRYKVAKRGQDVALRCDPISGHVSLFWYQQALGQGPEFLTYFQNEAQLDKSGLPSDRFFAERPEGSVSTLKIQRTQQEDSAVYLCASSSGQGFPEAFFGQGTRLTVV.

The chain couples TRBV6-2 or TRBV6-3 to TRBJ2-7; D remains unclear. Germline V lookup: CDR1 MNHEY, CDR2 SVGEGT. The CDR3 is 15 residues long. Trimming removed 5 bases at V and 1 base at J, with 15 bases between. CDR3 coding DNA: TGTGCCAGCAGTAGGGAATCCCACGGATCCTACGAGCAGTACTTC. Translating gives CASSRESHGSYEQYF.

The chain uses TRBV13 and TRBJ2-7; tentatively, D is TRBD2 (7 bases). Trimming left V 0 bases short and J 2 bases short, with 11 bases between. The CDR3 contains 15 residues. Germline V gene data show CDR1 as PRHDT and CDR2 as FYEKMQ (reference sequence). The DNA of the CDR3 is TGTGCCAGCAGCTTAGGTAGGGGGGGGACCTACGAGCAGTACTTC. Amino acid sequence: CASSLGRGGTYEQYF.

This clonotype was observed a handful of times. This chain joins TRBV4-1 and TRBJ2-1, with TRBD1 matching 8 bases. Trimming took 4 bases from V and 2 from J; bases not matched to a gene: 4. The CDR3 sequence is 15 residues long. Germline V lookup: CDR1 MGHRA, CDR2 YSYEKL. In DNA, the CDR3 is TGCGCCAGCAGCCCGGACAGGGACCCCTACAATGAGCAGTTCTTC. Its protein is CASSPDRDPYNEQFF.

This clonotype occurred many times. The chain carries TRBV7-2 and TRBJ2-7, with a tentative D call TRBD1 (5 bases). Trimming left V 5 bases short and J 6 bases short, with 14 bases between. The CDR3 totals 13 residues. Germline V lookup: CDR1 SGHTA, CDR2 FQGNSA. CDR3 residues: CASSLNIGVEQYF. The CDR3 region has the DNA TGTGCCAGCAGCCTCAACATAGGGGTCGAGCAGTACTTC. Supplemented by reference TRBV7-2 and TRBJ2-7, the full variable domain reads GAGVSQSPSNKVTEKGKDVELRCDPISGHTALYWYRQSLGQGLEFLIYFQGNSAPDKSGLPSDRFSAERTGGSVSTLTIQRTQQEDSAVYLCASSLNIGVEQYFGPGTRLTVT.

This clonotype has at least ten counts. The rearrangement joins TRBV5-5 to TRBJ1-2; TRBD1 agrees at 9 bases. Unmatched junction bases numbered 8, after V lost 4 bases and J lost 4 bases. The CDR3 extends over 15 amino acids. Germline V gene lookup returns CDR1 SGHKS and CDR2 YYEKEE (reference sequence). As DNA, the CDR3 is TGTGCCAGCAGCCTGGGGGACAGGGTCGTCTATGGCTACACCTTC. The encoded protein is CASSLGDRVVYGYTF.

This clonotype appeared many times. The rearrangement uses TRBV4-3 and TRBJ2-5; D call uncertain. CDR1 is LGHNA and CDR2 is YSLEER in the germline V gene. The CDR3 runs 15 residues. V was cut by 0 bases and J by 5 bases, with 13 bases left in between. CDR3 in amino acids: CASSQDWYRWETQYF. The CDR3, as DNA: TGCGCCAGCAGCCAAGATTGGTACCGGTGGGAGACCCAGTACTTC.

The chain links TRBV5-1 to TRBJ2-5, with 7 bases fitting TRBD2. Germline loops: CDR1 SGHRS, CDR2 YFSETQ. V was clipped by 1 base and J by 5 bases; unmatched bases: 8. The CDR3 length is 15 residues. CDR3 nucleotide sequence: TGCGCCAGCAGCTTGAGTTCCGGGGGGTTGGAGACCCAGTACTTC. Its protein is CASSLSSGGLETQYF.

This clonotype came up a few times. The CDR3: CASDSYNEQFF. The CDR3 DNA sequence: TGTGCCAGCGACAGTTACAATGAGCAGTTCTTC. The V gene is TRBV2, the J gene TRBJ2-1, with TRBD1 as a possible D gene (5 bases). V was trimmed by 8 bases and J by 4 bases, leaving 6 bases between them. This CDR3 comprises 11 residues. Germline CDR1 and CDR2: SNHLY and FYNNEI.

This clonotype was seen ten or more times. The chain employs TRBV4-3 and TRBJ1-5, with D maybe TRBD1 (6 bases). The CDR3 loop spans 15 amino acids. Per the germline V gene, CDR1 is LGHNA and CDR2 is YSLEER. The V gene lost 0 bases and the J gene lost 7 bases, with 13 bases spanning the gap. The CDR3 spells CASSQDLVGGQPQHF. The DNA of the CDR3 is TGCGCCAGCAGCCAAGATCTGGTTGGGGGCCAGCCCCAGCATTTT.

In this sample, this clonotype turned up many times. CDR3 in amino acids: CASSGTGGYSPLHF. CDR3 nucleotide sequence: TGTGCCAGCTCTGGGACAGGGGGCTATTCACCCCTCCACTTT. The J gene is TRBJ1-6, the V gene TRBV5-8, with 12 nucleotides matching TRBD1. CDR3 length: 14 residues. V was pared by 7 bases and J by 8 bases, with 4 bases of the junction left unmatched. CDR1 SGHTS and CDR2 YDEGEE come from the germline V gene.

This clonotype was detected a few times. The chain recombines TRBV5-1 with TRBJ2-1; 8 bases match TRBD2. V lost 4 bases, J lost 6 bases, and 15 bases stayed unmatched. In germline, CDR1 is SGHRS, CDR2 YFSETQ. The CDR3 length is 17 residues. The CDR3 loop is CASSPSESGGPPNEQFF. In DNA, the CDR3 is TGCGCCAGCAGCCCCTCGGAGAGCGGGGGACCTCCCAATGAGCAGTTCTTC.

The V and J genes are TRBV9 and TRBJ2-2; D remains unclear. Between the trimmed V and J ends, which lost 1 base and 6 bases, there was a span of 7 bases. The CDR3 loop spans 13 amino acids. Germline assignment: CDR1 SGDLS and CDR2 YYNGEE. In DNA form, the CDR3 reads TGTGCCAGCAGCGTAAGGATGGCCGGGGAGCTGTTTTTT. Translation gives CASSVRMAGELFF. Full variable domain (remainder filled in from reference TRBV9 and TRBJ2-2): DSGVTQTPKHLITATGQRVTLRCSPRSGDLSVYWYQQSLDQGLQFLIQYYNGEERAKGNILERFSAQQFPDLHSELNLSSLELGDSALYFCASSVRMAGELFFGEGSRLTVL.

The chain carries TRBV6-1 and TRBJ1-2; unclear D gene. The CDR3 contains 16 residues. Trimming removed 7 bases from V and 6 bases from J, with 24 bases in between. CDR1 is MNHNS, CDR2 SASEGT, per germline. The CDR3 region is CASTGRRGSRQDGYTF. The CDR3 nucleotides read TGTGCCAGCACCGGACGTAGAGGGAGCCGCCAGGATGGCTACACCTTC.

This clonotype was counted ten times or more. This chain uses TRBV18 with TRBJ2-3; D is undetermined. Trimming cost V 3 bases and J 2 bases, with 9 bases left between them. The CDR3 is made up of 14 amino acids. Germline CDR1 and CDR2: KGHSH and LQKENI. CDR3 amino acids: CASSPEATTDTQYF. Here the CDR3 DNA reads TGTGCCAGCTCACCTGAGGCAACCACAGATACGCAGTATTTT.

A few counts support this clonotype. The chain recombines TRBV4-2 with TRBJ2-3; 7 bases match TRBD1. V shed 2 bases, J shed 4 bases, and the junction held 6 bases outside the gene matches. CDR3 length: 15 residues. Germline values: CDR1 LGHNA, CDR2 YNFKEQ. CDR3 in amino acids: CASSQSLQGADTQYF. In DNA, the CDR3 is TGTGCCAGCAGCCAAAGTCTGCAGGGGGCAGATACGCAGTATTTT.